Presented here are 14 T cell receptor beta chains from one specimen sequenced in a study of blood T cell repertoires in COVID-19. Assay used: immunoSEQ multiplex PCR; TCRdb lists only in-frame clones, some missing. The sample has 250,000 to 300,000 clones; under 90% are singletons. Specimen: PBMCs or T cells enriched from blood (not recorded which). The receptors were sampled from a woman in her fifties or sixties who had recovered from COVID-19.

V and J are TRBV18 and TRBJ1-1; D possibly corresponds to TRBD1 (6 bases). Per germline, CDR1 KGHSH and CDR2 LQKENI. This CDR3 comprises 14 residues. The V end lost 3 bases, the J end lost 3 bases, and 11 bases lay between the germline ends. The CDR3 DNA sequence: TGTGCCAGCTCACCCACATACAGGGACACTGAAGCTTTCTTT. This codes for CASSPTYRDTEAFF. Full variable domain (rest looked up from reference TRBV18 and TRBJ1-1): NAGVMQNPRHLVRRRGQEARLRCSPMKGHSHVYWYRQLPEEGLKFMVYLQKENIIDESGMPKERFSAEFPKEGPSILRIQQVVRGDSAAYFCASSPTYRDTEAFFGQGTRLTVV.

CDR3 sequence reads: CASSQISPGGKETQYF. In DNA, the CDR3 is TGTGCCAGCAGCCAAATTTCCCCAGGGGGGAAAGAGACCCAGTACTTC. The chain links TRBV28 to TRBJ2-5; D possibly corresponds to TRBD1 (7 bases). The ends were cut back, 6 bases at V and 3 bases at J, with 20 bases in the middle. Germline V gene lookup returns CDR1 MDHEN and CDR2 SYDVKM. The CDR3 runs 16 residues.

The chain links TRBV6-1 to TRBJ2-7, with D possibly matching TRBD1 (6 bases). CDR1 and CDR2 (germline): MNHNS, SASEGT. V lost 2 bases to trimming and J lost 3 bases, with 17 bases between them. The CDR3 has 16 residues. The CDR3 DNA reads as TGTGCCAGCAGTGAACCGACAGGAAACCCTCTCTACGAGCAGTACTTC. Its protein is CASSEPTGNPLYEQYF.

CDR3 DNA: TGTGCCAGCAGCGACCCCCTCAGGGGGCAGGAGTTTGGCTACACCTTC. It codes for CASSDPLRGQEFGYTF. The V and J genes are TRBV9 and TRBJ1-2; 8 nucleotides line up with TRBD1. The CDR3 length is 16 residues. Germline lookup yields CDR1 SGDLS and CDR2 YYNGEE. J lost 7 bases, V lost 3 bases, and 14 bases had no gene match.

This rearrangement joins TRBV4-1 to TRBJ1-2; D is uncertain. Germline lookup yields CDR1 MGHRA and CDR2 YSYEKL. V was shortened by 3 bases and J by 4 bases, with 9 bases between the two germline ends. The CDR3 totals 13 residues. CDR3 sequence: CASSHGGVYGYTF. CDR3 in DNA: TGCGCCAGCAGCCACGGCGGGGTCTATGGCTACACCTTC.

The V and J genes are TRBV19 and TRBJ1-1, with 9 bases matching TRBD1. The CDR3 is made up of 15 amino acids. V was clipped by 2 bases and J by 4 bases; unmatched bases: 5. Per germline, CDR1 LNHDA and CDR2 SQIVND (reference sequence). CDR3 coding DNA: TGTGCCAGTAGTATAAGGGACAGGGTGGGCACTGAAGCTTTCTTT. Protein product: CASSIRDRVGTEAFF.

The CDR3 sequence is CASSQRTSGGTEQYF. The CDR3 DNA reads as TGTGCCAGCAGCCAGCGGACTAGCGGGGGGACAGAGCAGTACTTC. The rearrangement joins TRBV11-3 to TRBJ2-7; 14 nucleotides line up with TRBD2. The length of the CDR3 is 15 residues. V lost 5 bases and J lost 7; bases outside the gene matches: 7. Germline values: CDR1 SGHNT, CDR2 YENEEA. Using reference TRBV11-3 and TRBJ2-7 for the parts outside the CDR3, the full variable domain is EAGVVQSPRYKIIEKKQPVAFWCNPISGHNTLYWYLQNLGQGPELLIRYENEEAVDDSQLPKDRFSAERLKGVDSTLKIQPAELGDSAVYLCASSQRTSGGTEQYFGPGTRLTVT.

The chain joins TRBV29-1 to TRBJ2-7, with a weak D call TRBD2 (6 bases). The CDR3 is made up of 11 amino acids. In germline, CDR1 is SQVTM, CDR2 ANQGSEA. Trimming took 7 bases from V and 5 from J, leaving 12 bases between them. CDR3 sequence (DNA): TGCAGCGGGGCCAGGGAGGACGAGCAGTACTTC. Its translation is CSGAREDEQYF.

The rearrangement uses TRBV28 and TRBJ2-2; the match to TRBD2 covers 9 bases. Germline V gives CDR1 MDHEN, CDR2 SYDVKM. This CDR3 has 17 residues. The V and J ends lost 6 bases and 5 bases, in that order; junction bases with no gene match: 13. CDR3 sequence: CASSPPFAGGLTGELFF. CDR3 nucleotide sequence: TGTGCCAGCAGCCCCCCCTTTGCGGGGGGGCTTACCGGGGAGCTGTTTTTT. The complete variable domain, with remaining parts taken from reference TRBV28 and TRBJ2-2, reads DVKVTQSSRYLVKRTGEKVFLECVQDMDHENMFWYRQDPGLGLRLIYFSYDVKMKEKGDIPEGYSVSREKKERFSLILESASTNQTSMYLCASSPPFAGGLTGELFFGEGSRLTVL.

This sequence joins TRBV5-1 and TRBJ2-1, with TRBD1 as a possible D gene (5 bases). The CDR3 length is 15 residues. Trimming cost V 0 bases and J 1 base, with 8 bases left between them. Looked up from germline, CDR1 is SGHRS and CDR2 is YFSETQ. The CDR3 reads CASSLVAGSYNEQFF. The CDR3 bases are TGCGCCAGCAGCTTGGTGGCAGGGTCCTACAATGAGCAGTTCTTC.

This clone appeared a single time. V usage is TRBV28 and J usage is TRBJ1-2, with 7 bases lining up with TRBD1. V was pared by 6 bases and J by 4 bases, with 8 bases of the junction left unmatched. The CDR3 covers 14 residues. Germline-derived CDR1 and CDR2 are MDHEN and SYDVKM. The CDR3 DNA sequence: TGTGCCAGCAGCCCGGGGTCAGGGGGCTATGGCTACACCTTC. Translated: CASSPGSGGYGYTF.

The chain couples TRBV25-1 to TRBJ1-2; no clear D. Germline V gene lookup returns CDR1 MGHDK and CDR2 SYGVNS. The CDR3 is 15 amino acids. V was shortened by 1 base and J by 2 bases, with 11 bases between the two germline ends. The CDR3 reads CASSESWTGNYGYTF. CDR3 sequence (DNA): TGTGCCAGCAGTGAATCTTGGACGGGAAACTATGGCTACACCTTC.

J is TRBJ2-5 and V is TRBV5-1, with a possible D match to TRBD1 (5 bases). There are 14 residues in the CDR3. Trimming pared 3 bases from V and 5 bases from J, leaving 14 bases between. Germline V gene data show CDR1 as SGHRS and CDR2 as YFSETQ. DNA of the CDR3: TGCGCCAGCAGCTATCAGGGTCCTCGGGAGACCCAGTACTTC. It yields the protein CASSYQGPRETQYF.

Regarding this clone: The junction differs from germline at one of its ends, possibly a read error. The chain is built from TRBV13 and TRBJ2-3; 7 nucleotides align to TRBD1. The germline gives CDR1 PRHDT, CDR2 FYEKMQ (reference sequence). This CDR3 comprises 17 residues. The CDR3 DNA reads TGTGCCAGCAGCTTAGGCCAGCCCCCGACAGGGAATGAACCCGCTAAGTTT. Its protein is CASSLGQPPTGNEPAKF. The complete variable domain, with remaining parts taken from reference TRBV13 and TRBJ2-3, reads AAGVIQSPRHLIKEKRETATLKCYPIPRHDTVYWYQQGPGQDPQFLISFYEKMQSDKGSIPDRFSAQQFSDYHSELNMSSLELGDSALYFCASSLGQPPTGNEPAKFGPGTRLTVL.